Listed here is a single T cell receptor (beta chain). This clone was recorded at least ten times. Its antigen is unknown. No much larger clonotype is one base removed from it; base qualities were not supplied. This specimen comes from a study of metastatic and nonmetastatic thyroid tumors (dated by TCRdb to 2020 to 2021). Context from the whole study: The researchers compared repertoires between peripheral blood samples and tumor or nodule tissue samples from patients with malignant or benign thyroid disease.

CDR1 and CDR2, looked up from the germline V gene, are KGHSH and LQKENI. The CDR3 holds 14 amino acids from the cysteine to the phenylalanine. CDR3 DNA only is kept here, 42 bases in frame from base 1. V is shortened by 0 bases, J by 3 bases, and the region joining them spans 8 bases. General conclusions and limits of the study: TCR beta diversity was reported as significantly higher in malignant tumors than in benign nodules, in both blood and tumor samples.

No treatment had been received by any patient before thyroid surgery. The study retrospectively analysed patient clinical samples collected from about 2012 to 2018 using T-cell receptor beta sequencing. The library was generated by PCR. Instrument on record: Illumina HiSeq 4000. High-throughput sequencing was used to profile the TCR beta-chain CDR3 region of every patient. Concerning the study's data processing: The researchers built a classifier to tell apart papillary thyroid cancer patients with distant metastasis, based on CDR3 differences among clinicopathological groups. To measure repertoire diversity the researchers used the Shannon index, while the Morisita-Horn index served to gauge how similar the tumor and blood repertoires were. TCRdb applied fastp at Q25 and MiXCR to the public reads, then kept only in-frame beta chains. It is TCRdb's table, rather than the study itself, that gives the V and J calls and clone size. The sample data list about 30,000 clones, and less than 14% of these were observed just once. The biggest ten clones account for 16% of the sample.

Sequenced input: blood. The rearranged segments are TRBV18 and TRBJ2-5, with no reliable assignment of the D segment. This sequence originates from a female donor with papillary thyroid cancer or a benign thyroid nodule (not recorded which). Some clones in this sample may be carry-over from other donors' samples. The DNA sequence is as follows: TGTGCCAGCTCACCACCGAACCGGGAAGAGACCCAGTACTTC. Its coded protein is CASSPPNREETQYF.